Given below is one T cell receptor beta chain in context. Its antigen is still unknown. Terminally differentiated effector memory CD45RA+ cells were excluded from the naive CD8 cells, which were CD45RO-negative and positively selected for CCR7. Participating donors were healthy, HIV-negative adults free of recent acute infections or vaccinations. The data derive from a study of shared clonotypes between healthy human individuals. Whole-study results and caveats: Memory subsets generally showed lower estimated richness than naive subsets.

Trimming stripped 5 bases from V and 3 bases from J, with 17 bases between. The CDR3 spans 16 residues. Germline CDR1 is SGHVS and CDR2 is FQNEAQ. Replicate PCRs from sorted subsets contained 200 ng DNA, which is 31,000 or so T cell genomes. Here immunoSEQ multiplex PCR was the method, and the copy in TCRdb shows in-frame clones only, minus some. The table has hundreds of thousands of clones, 98% seen once. The clonotype originates from a man younger than 40 in good health. Material for sequencing was naive CD8+ T cells sorted from blood. The gene calls are TRBV7-8 and TRBJ2-1; D may match TRBD1 or TRBD2 (5 bases each). The CDR3 coding sequence is TGTGCCAGCAGCCCAACGGGGCGGGCGCTCTACAATGAGCAGTTCTTC. It codes for CASSPTGRALYNEQFF.